The T cell receptor beta chain under discussion was sequenced for a study of blood T cell repertoires in COVID-19. As for the study in general: The United States, Italy and Spain provided the acute and convalescent COVID-19 samples. PBMCs, B-cell-depleted T cells, or T cells were the source of the cDNA or gDNA that made up the material.

Losses at the gene ends were 4 bases for V and 5 bases for J; bases not matched to a gene: 7. Germline-derived CDR1 and CDR2 are LGHDT and YNNKEL (reference sequence). This CDR3 spans 15 amino acids. Under the authors' procedure: Amplified reference gene primers provided the basis for estimating nucleated cell counts. Sequencing was performed with immunoSEQ multiplex PCR; in TCRdb, only in-frame clones are kept and a portion is missing. V and J calls and clone size follow that table, whereas D and trimming were derived from the DNA. The sample includes 200,000 to 250,000 clones, 89% of them seen just once.

Sample: peripheral blood. The V and J genes are TRBV3-1 (or the pseudogene TRBV3-2) and TRBJ2-7; 11 bases match TRBD2. This receptor was identified in a man between 60 and 75 years old who had recovered from COVID-19. The DNA of the CDR3 is TGTGCCAGCAGCCCCCCGACTAGCGGGGCCCACGAGCAGTACTTC. Protein: CASSPPTSGAHEQYF.